The rows below give T cell receptor beta chains drawn from one sample of a study of T-cell reconstitution after alpha-beta-depleted transplantation in children. TCRdb re-derived calls from the PCR reads in MiXCR, one entry per CDR3 protein. This sample has approximately 20,000 distinct CDR3 sequences, with 13% found just once. Material: PBMCs, mostly from graft donor cells, obtained 60 days after TCRalphabeta/CD19-depleted stem cell transplant. These receptors were obtained from a female patient aged 2 to 10 who had a stem cell transplant for congenital amegakaryocytic thrombocytopenia, so the T cells may come from the graft donor. CDR3s include the opening cysteine and the closing phenylalanine or tryptophan. The D gene is left open where the match is weak. Expanded clones get a size class; other rows say once, few or many, or leave the size out.

j_call clone_size v_call d_call cdr3_nt cdr3_aa
TRBJ2-3 many TRBV13 - TGTGCCAGCAGCCCCGCGAGAGCAGATACGCAGTATTTT CASSPARADTQYF
TRBJ2-1 many TRBV7-9 - TGTGCCAGCAGCTTAGCGGGTGTGGGGTGGCATGAGCAGTTCTTC CASSLAGVGWHEQFF
TRBJ2-7 many TRBV18 - TGTGCCAGCTCAGCGGGACAGCTGAGTGGCGAGCAGTACTTC CASSAGQLSGEQYF
TRBJ2-5 - TRBV20-1 - TGCTGCGCTAGAGATCTCCGGCGGTTCTTCCAAGAGACCCAGTACTTC CCARDLRRFFQETQYF
TRBJ2-6 few TRBV5-5 - TGTGCCAGCAGCTTGAGCAGGAACTTACTCTCTGGGGCCAACGTCCTGACTTTC CASSLSRNLLSGANVLTF
TRBJ2-5 many TRBV5-1 TRBD2 TGCGCCAGCAGCCCTCGATGGGTCGGGGGGGATGTGACCCAGTACTTC CASSPRWVGGDVTQYF
TRBJ2-1 many TRBV5-1 TRBD2 TGCGCCAGCAGAAGACTAGCGGGAGACAATGAGCAGTTCTTC CASRRLAGDNEQFF
TRBJ1-1 many TRBV7-8 - TGTGCCAGCAGCTTAGCGTTGGCCAACACTGAAGCTTTCTTT CASSLALANTEAFF
TRBJ2-3 - TRBV20-1 TRBD2 TGCAGTGCCAAGCGGGGGGGGAGCACAGATACGCAGTATTTT CSAKRGGSTDTQYF
TRBJ2-5 medium-sized TRBV20-1 TRBD2 TGCAGTGCTAGAGTCTTGGGACTAGCTTCCGACCTTGTCATGGAGACCCAGTACTTC CSARVLGLASDLVMETQYF
TRBJ2-3 many TRBV12-3/TRBV12-4 - TGTGCCAGCAGCCCACCGTCGTTACACACAGATACGCAGTATTTT CASSPPSLHTDTQYF
TRBJ2-3 many TRBV7-7 TRBD2 TGTGCCAGCAGCCCATGGGGGTTAACGGGAGGAGGCACGCAGTATTTT CASSPWGLTGGGTQYF
TRBJ2-1 many TRBV5-1 TRBD2 TGCGCCAGCAGCTTGACACTAGCGGACCTCAATGAGCAGTTCTTC CASSLTLADLNEQFF
TRBJ1-1 many TRBV10-3 - TGTGCCATCAGTGAGTCAGGTGGCGCATCGAGCACTGAAGCTTTCTTT CAISESGGASSTEAFF
TRBJ1-2 many TRBV21-1 - TGTGCCAGCAGCAAAGCGACGGAACAGGGGGCAAAACGGGGCTACACCTTC CASSKATEQGAKRGYTF
TRBJ1-6 many TRBV18 - TGTGCCAGCTCACACCGACAGGCGAGCTCCTATAATTCACCCCTCCACTTT CASSHRQASSYNSPLHF
TRBJ2-7 - TRBV5-6 TRBD1 TGTGCCATGAGCCGTGGACAGGGGGGCTACGAGCAGTACTTC CAMSRGQGGYEQYF
TRBJ2-1 many TRBV7-8 TRBD2 TGTGCCAGCAGCTTAGCTAGCGGGAGACCTATAGGCAATGAGCAGTTCTTC CASSLASGRPIGNEQFF
TRBJ2-7 many TRBV7-3 TRBD1 TGTGCCAGCAGCTCGGGACAGGGGGACGAGCAGTACTTC CASSSGQGDEQYF
TRBJ2-1 many TRBV5-5 TRBD2 TGTGCCAGCAGCCCCCAAGCGGGAGTCCCTTACAATGAGCAGTTCTTC CASSPQAGVPYNEQFF
TRBJ2-1 medium-sized TRBV4-3 TRBD2 TGCGCCAGCAGCCAAGGGGGACTAGCGGGAGTTGGCGATGAGCAGTTCTTC CASSQGGLAGVGDEQFF
TRBJ2-7 - TRBV30 - TGTGCCTGCAAAAATAGCTACGAGCAGTACTTC CACKNSYEQYF
TRBJ1-1 - TRBV3-1 TRBD1 TGTGCCACCTGCCAACGGACAGGGAACGCTTTCTTT CATCQRTGNAFF
TRBJ2-7 many TRBV7-6 TRBD1 TGTGCCAGCAGTTCGTCTCGGACAGGGTCTTCCTACGAGCAGTACTTC CASSSSRTGSSYEQYF
TRBJ2-7 - TRBV30 - TGTGCCTGGAGTTCTCCCTACGAGCAGTACTTC CAWSSPYEQYF
TRBJ2-3 - TRBV12-3/TRBV12-4 - TGTGCCAGCAGTTCTGACTTACCGGGTACGCAGTATTTT CASSSDLPGTQYF
TRBJ2-7 many TRBV5-8 - TGTGCCAGCAGCCTTTACACTTCCTACGAGCAGTACTTC CASSLYTSYEQYF
TRBJ2-4 - TRBV7-2 TRBD1 TGTGCCAGCAGCCGACAGGGGGAAAACATTCAGTACTTC CASSRQGENIQYF
TRBJ2-2 many TRBV7-9 - TGTGCCAGCGCTCTCCCGAACACCGGGGAGCTGTTTTTT CASALPNTGELFF
TRBJ2-7 many TRBV7-2 - TGTGCCAGCAGCTTTGCGGGTCGAGCCTACGAGCAGTACTTC CASSFAGRAYEQYF
TRBJ2-1 many TRBV20-1 - TGCAGTGCTAGAGAGTCAAAGCGGAGGCCGTGGAATGAGCAGTTCTTC CSARESKRRPWNEQFF
TRBJ2-5 - TRBV5-1 - TGCGCCAGCAGCGCGGGGACGCAGCAAGAGACCCAGTACTTC CASSAGTQQETQYF
TRBJ2-3 many TRBV5-1 TRBD2 TGCGCCAGCAAACCAACTAGCGGGAGTTTAGATACGCAGTATTTT CASKPTSGSLDTQYF
TRBJ2-4 many TRBV20-1 - TGCAGTGCCTCGAGGGACACTGGGAACATTCAGTACTTC CSASRDTGNIQYF
TRBJ2-5 many TRBV5-1 TRBD2 TGCGCCAGCAAACTAGCGGGACTGGAGACCCAGTACTTC CASKLAGLETQYF
TRBJ2-2 many TRBV2 TRBD2 TGTGCCAGCGAAAAGCGGGAGTCCACCGGGGAGCTGTTTTTT CASEKRESTGELFF
TRBJ2-7 many TRBV4-1 - TGCGCCAGCAGCCTTTGGGGGAATAGTTGGGACGAGCAGTACTTC CASSLWGNSWDEQYF
TRBJ1-2 many TRBV10-3 TRBD1 TGTGCCATCAGTGTAGACAGGGTCGGGGACGATGGCTACACCTTC CAISVDRVGDDGYTF
TRBJ2-4 many TRBV11-3 - TGTGCCAGCAGCTTAGAAACAGGGCCCCAGTACTTC CASSLETGPQYF
TRBJ1-1 many TRBV5-1 - TGCGCCAGCAGCTTGGACAGGGCCGCGTCTGAAGCTTTCTTT CASSLDRAASEAFF
TRBJ1-1 many TRBV7-2 - TGTGCCAGCAGCTTAGCGGGGGACACTGAAGCTTTCTTT CASSLAGDTEAFF
TRBJ2-1 many TRBV20-1 TRBD2 TGCAGTGTTAAGCTGGCTAGCGGGTACAATGAGCAGTTCTTC CSVKLASGYNEQFF
TRBJ1-1 - TRBV7-9 - TGTGCCAGCAGCTTGCTAGGGGAGGAAACTTTCTTT CASSLLGEETFF
TRBJ1-2 many TRBV6-1 TRBD1 TGTGCCAGCAGTGGGACAGGTGATAGGTTTAACTATGGCTACACCTTC CASSGTGDRFNYGYTF
TRBJ2-7 many TRBV30 - TGTGGGGTGAGAGTTGTATACGAGCAGTACTTC CGVRVVYEQYF
TRBJ2-6 - TRBV10-3 TRBD2 TGTGCCATCAGTGAGGGGGAGGGGCCTCCATTCTCTGGGGCCAACGTCCTGACTTTC CAISEGEGPPFSGANVLTF
TRBJ2-2 - TRBV19 TRBD2 TGTGCCAGTACTACCTCCGGGAGGGCTACCACCGGGGAGCTGTTTTTT CASTTSGRATTGELFF
TRBJ1-1 - TRBV12-3/TRBV12-4 - TGTGCCAGCAGCCGCCAAACGCCTCGGTCAGGTCCACCGAACACTGAAGCTTTCTTT CASSRQTPRSGPPNTEAFF
TRBJ1-2 many TRBV20-1 - TGCAGTGCTAGCGGGAACCCGCTGGGACAAGATGGCTACACCTTC CSASGNPLGQDGYTF
TRBJ2-1 many TRBV20-1 - TGCAGTGCTAGAGATCAAGTCGATGAGCAGTTCTTC CSARDQVDEQFF
TRBJ1-5 - TRBV3-1 - TGTGCCAGCAGCCAAAGCGAGGATCTCGGGAATCAGCCCCAGCATTTT CASSQSEDLGNQPQHF
TRBJ2-7 medium-sized TRBV28 - TGTGCCAGCGTCCGTAATAGGGGCGTAAACGAGCAGTACTTC CASVRNRGVNEQYF